The rows below give T cell receptor beta chains drawn from one sample of a study of radiation and T cells in renal cell carcinoma. The table came from immunoSEQ multiplex PCR; TCRdb's copy has only in-frame clones and leaves some out. The table lists roughly 100,000 clones, 70% to 85% of them singletons. This sample comprised blood, obtained from a patient whose treatment included radiotherapy and nephrectomy. These TCRs come from a man in his 60s with renal cell carcinoma. The CDR3 runs from the conserved cysteine through the conserved F or W. Fields, in order: D gene, J gene, V gene, clone size, CDR3 DNA, CDR3 protein. D genes are given only for firm matches. Size values are once, few and many counts, or a class for expanded clones, and some rows have none.

>.|TRBJ1-5|TRBV5-1|.
TGCGCCAGCAGCTTGTTGATAGGGCAGCCCCAGCATTTT
CASSLLIGQPQHF
>.|TRBJ1-4|TRBV29-1|.
TGCAGCGTTTTGGGGTTCGGTGAAAAACTGTTTTTT
CSVLGFGEKLFF
>.|TRBJ1-2|TRBV5-1|.
TGCGCCAGCAGCTTAACGGGACTTTCACTAGGCTACACCTTC
CASSLTGLSLGYTF
>.|TRBJ1-5|TRBV2|few
TGTGCCAGCAAAGAAATAGTTGGGGGGAATCAGCCCCAGCATTTT
CASKEIVGGNQPQHF
>TRBD1|TRBJ2-5|TRBV5-1|few
TGCGCCAGCAACCCCGGGACAGGGGGTATGGAGACCCAGTACTTC
CASNPGTGGMETQYF
>.|TRBJ1-1|TRBV10-2|.
TGCGCCAGCTTACTTGAGCCCAGTAGAACTGAAGCTTTCTTT
CASLLEPSRTEAFF
>.|TRBJ1-4|TRBV4-2|.
TGTGCCAGCAGCCAAGGAGCCGGGGGAAGTAGTAATGAAAAACTGTTTTTT
CASSQGAGGSSNEKLFF
>.|TRBJ2-4|TRBV11-2|few
TGTGCCAGCAGCTACCCCAGGGGAGGGAACATTCAGTACTTC
CASSYPRGGNIQYF
>TRBD1|TRBJ1-2|TRBV5-1|.
TGCGCCAGCAGCCCCCGGGACAGAAACTATGGCTACACCTTC
CASSPRDRNYGYTF
>TRBD1|TRBJ2-5|TRBV5-1|.
TGCGCCAGCAGCTTAGACAGGGCGTTTGAGACCCAGTACTTC
CASSLDRAFETQYF
>TRBD2|TRBJ2-1|TRBV5-1|.
TGCGCCAGCAGCTTGTGGGTGGGGTATAGCGGGCCTCGCTCCAGCGATGAGCAGTTCTTC
CASSLWVGYSGPRSSDEQFF
>.|TRBJ1-1|TRBV28|once
TGTGCCAGCAGCCCCCTCGATAGGAACACTGAAGCTTTCTTT
CASSPLDRNTEAFF
>TRBD2|TRBJ2-1|TRBV9|.
TGTGCCAGCAGCCTCACCGGGACTAGCGGGAGTACAGGCTACAATGAGCAGTTCTTC
CASSLTGTSGSTGYNEQFF
>TRBD1|TRBJ1-1|TRBV9|.
TGTGCCAGCAGCCCCGAGACAGGGAGAACTGAAGCTTTCTTT
CASSPETGRTEAFF
>.|TRBJ1-1|TRBV28|.
TGTGCCAGCACCGACAGACGGGCTTTCTTT
CASTDRRAFF
>TRBD1|TRBJ2-2|TRBV9|.
TGTGCCAGCAGCCCCGGGGGACAGGGAACCGGGGAGCTGTTTTTT
CASSPGGQGTGELFF
>TRBD2|TRBJ2-1|TRBV19|.
TGTGCCAGTAGTATAACGGCGGGAGACAGCTTGGATGAGCAGTTCTTC
CASSITAGDSLDEQFF
>TRBD1|TRBJ1-5|TRBV11-2|.
TGTGCCAGCAGACCACAGGGGGGCCGGGCCCCACCGAATTATCAGCCCCAGCATTTT
CASRPQGGRAPPNYQPQHF
>TRBD2|TRBJ2-1|TRBV29-1|.
TGCAGCGTTAAGACTAGCGGGGGGGCTAGGGAGCAGTTCTTC
CSVKTSGGAREQFF
>.|TRBJ1-1|TRBV11-2|.
TGTGCCAGCAGCTTAAACAGGAACACTGAAGCTTTCTTT
CASSLNRNTEAFF
>TRBD1|TRBJ2-2|TRBV7-6|.
TGTGCCAGCAGCTTACAGGGGGATATCAGGACCGGGGAGCTGTTTTTT
CASSLQGDIRTGELFF
>.|TRBJ2-3|TRBV5-1|.
TGCGCCAGCAGCCCTGGTGGGGCTACCGGGGCAGATACGCAGTATTTT
CASSPGGATGADTQYF
>.|TRBJ2-7|TRBV4-2|.
TGTGCCAGCAGCCCCGGGACTGGATCCTACGAGCAGTACTTC
CASSPGTGSYEQYF
>.|TRBJ2-3|TRBV7-6|.
TGTGCCAGCAGCTTAATCGGCGGGACGAGCACAGATACGCAGTATTTT
CASSLIGGTSTDTQYF
>.|TRBJ1-5|TRBV28|.
TGTGCCAGCAGCGTCAGGGATCAGCCCCAGCATTTT
CASSVRDQPQHF
>.|TRBJ2-5|TRBV19|.
TGTGCCAGTAGTGGAACAGGGGGGGCAGAGACCCAGTACTTC
CASSGTGGAETQYF
>.|TRBJ2-7|TRBV7-6|.
TGTGCCAGCAGCCGATTCGGACAGCCCTACGAGCAGTACTTC
CASSRFGQPYEQYF
>.|TRBJ1-2|TRBV7-9|.
TGTGCCAGCAGCTTAGAGGGCTTGGATGGCTACACCTTC
CASSLEGLDGYTF
>.|TRBJ1-5|TRBV6-1|many
TGTGCCAGCAGTGACAGCAATCAGCCCCAGCATTTT
CASSDSNQPQHF
>TRBD1|TRBJ2-7|TRBV10-2|.
TGCGCCAGCACCGGGACAGGGGCCGAGCAGTACTTC
CASTGTGAEQYF
>.|TRBJ1-2|TRBV7-2|once
TGTGCCAGCAGCTTATCGGGACGATATTCGGGCTACACCTTC
CASSLSGRYSGYTF
>TRBD2|TRBJ2-1|TRBV6-1|.
TGTGCCAGCAGTTTTAGCGGGAGTGGGTACAATGAGCAGTTCTTC
CASSFSGSGYNEQFF
>.|TRBJ1-1|TRBV7-9|.
TGTGCCAGCAGCTCCCTCATGAACACTGAAGCTTTCTTT
CASSSLMNTEAFF
>.|TRBJ2-2|TRBV7-8|.
TGTGCCAGCAGCTTAGCGGGGGGACAGTTCACCGGGGAGCTGTTTTTT
CASSLAGGQFTGELFF
>TRBD2|TRBJ2-7|TRBV7-2|.
TGTGCCAGCAGCTTAGATGGAGCGGGAGCCCTCTACGAGCAGTACTTC
CASSLDGAGALYEQYF
>.|TRBJ1-2|TRBV19|.
TGTGCCAGTAGGACGATGACCCTTGGTGGTGGCTACACCTTC
CASRTMTLGGGYTF
>.|TRBJ1-5|TRBV18|few
TGTGCCAGCTCACCAACGGATAGCAATCAGCCCCAGCATTTT
CASSPTDSNQPQHF
>TRBD2|TRBJ2-7|TRBV6-1|once
TGTGCCAGCAGTGAGACTAGCGCCCTACTCTACGAGCAGTACTTC
CASSETSALLYEQYF
>TRBD1|TRBJ1-5|TRBV7-2|.
TGTGCCAGCAGCTTAGAAGCGCAGGGGGACAATCAGCCCCAGCATTTT
CASSLEAQGDNQPQHF
>.|TRBJ2-7|TRBV25-1|.
TGTGCCAGCAGTGAATATCGGCGGACGGGCATCTACGAGCAGTACTTC
CASSEYRRTGIYEQYF
>.|TRBJ1-1|TRBV7-3|few
TGTGCCAGCAGTCGGGCTCTGAACACTGAAGCTTTCTTT
CASSRALNTEAFF
>TRBD1|TRBJ2-2|TRBV2|.
TGTGCCAGCACCATGGGACAGGGCTCCACCGGGGAGCTGTTTTTT
CASTMGQGSTGELFF
>.|TRBJ2-5|TRBV7-6|.
TGTGCCAGCAGCTTAAATGAGGGTTGGGGGGAGACCCAGTACTTC
CASSLNEGWGETQYF
>TRBD1|TRBJ2-4|TRBV6-5|.
TGTGCCAGCAGTTACTCGGGACAGGCCAAAAACATTCAGTACTTC
CASSYSGQAKNIQYF
>TRBD1|TRBJ2-2|TRBV7-9|.
TGTGCCAGCAGCCGATACCGGGACAGTAACACCGGGGAGCTGTTTTTT
CASSRYRDSNTGELFF
>.|TRBJ1-3|TRBV6-5|.
TGTGCCAGCCGGTCAGGGAGAAACACCATATATTTT
CASRSGRNTIYF
>TRBD1|TRBJ1-1|TRBV5-1|.
TGCGCCAGCAGCTTGGAGGGGGCCCGAGAAGCTTTCTTT
CASSLEGAREAFF
>TRBD2|TRBJ2-7|TRBV29-1|.
TGCAGCGTGGAAAGCGGGAGGGCCTACGAGCAGTACTTC
CSVESGRAYEQYF